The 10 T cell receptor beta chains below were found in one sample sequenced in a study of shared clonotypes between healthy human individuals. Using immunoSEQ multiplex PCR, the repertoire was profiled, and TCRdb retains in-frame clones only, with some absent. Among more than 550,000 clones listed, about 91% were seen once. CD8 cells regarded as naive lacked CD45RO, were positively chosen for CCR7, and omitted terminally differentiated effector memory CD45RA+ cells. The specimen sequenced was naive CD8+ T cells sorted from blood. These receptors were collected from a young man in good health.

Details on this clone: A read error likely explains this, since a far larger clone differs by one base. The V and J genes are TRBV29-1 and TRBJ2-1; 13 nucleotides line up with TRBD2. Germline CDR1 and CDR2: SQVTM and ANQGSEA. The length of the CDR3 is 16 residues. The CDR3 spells CSVGTSGRNWYNKQFF. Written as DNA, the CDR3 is TGCAGCGTTGGGACTAGCGGGAGAAATTGGTACAATAAGCAGTTCTTC.

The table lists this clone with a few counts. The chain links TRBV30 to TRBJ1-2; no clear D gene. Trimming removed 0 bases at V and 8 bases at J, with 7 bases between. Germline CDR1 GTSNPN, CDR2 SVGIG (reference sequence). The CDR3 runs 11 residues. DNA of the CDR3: TGTGCCTGGAGTGTATTAGGAGGCTACACCTTC. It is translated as CAWSVLGGYTF.

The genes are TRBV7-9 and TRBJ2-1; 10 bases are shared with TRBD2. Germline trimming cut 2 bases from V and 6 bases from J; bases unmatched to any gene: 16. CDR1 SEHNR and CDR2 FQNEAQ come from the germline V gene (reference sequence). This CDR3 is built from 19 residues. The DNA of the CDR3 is TGTGCCAGCAGCTTATTTTCTAGCGGGAGTTCTCCGACCCTCAATGAGCAGTTCTTC. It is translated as CASSLFSSGSSPTLNEQFF.

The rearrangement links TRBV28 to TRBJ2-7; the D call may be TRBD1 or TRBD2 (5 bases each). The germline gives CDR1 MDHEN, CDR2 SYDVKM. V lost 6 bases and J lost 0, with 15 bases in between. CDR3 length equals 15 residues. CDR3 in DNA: TGTGCCAGCAGAAAACCCGGGGCGGCCTCCTACGAGCAGTACTTC. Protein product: CASRKPGAASYEQYF.

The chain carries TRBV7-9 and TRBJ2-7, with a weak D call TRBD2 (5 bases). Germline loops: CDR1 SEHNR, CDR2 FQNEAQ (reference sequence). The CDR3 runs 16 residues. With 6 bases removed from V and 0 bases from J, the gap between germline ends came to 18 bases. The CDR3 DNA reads TGTGCCAGCAGAGATACGCGGACTGTGAGCTCCTACGAGCAGTACTTC. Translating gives CASRDTRTVSSYEQYF.

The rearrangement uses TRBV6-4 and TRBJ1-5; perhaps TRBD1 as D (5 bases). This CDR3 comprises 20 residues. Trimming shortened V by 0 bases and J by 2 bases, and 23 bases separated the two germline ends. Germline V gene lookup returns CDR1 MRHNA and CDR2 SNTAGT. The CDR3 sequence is CASSDSIPREEGLGNQPQHF. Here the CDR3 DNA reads TGTGCCAGCAGTGACTCGATACCCAGGGAGGAAGGTTTGGGCAATCAGCCCCAGCATTTT.

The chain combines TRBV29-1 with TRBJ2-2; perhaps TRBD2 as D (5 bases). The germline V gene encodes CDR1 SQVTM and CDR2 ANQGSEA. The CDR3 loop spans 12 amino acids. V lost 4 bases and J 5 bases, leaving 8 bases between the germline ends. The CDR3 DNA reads TGCAGCGTTGGTCGGGATACCGGGGAGCTGTTTTTT. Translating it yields CSVGRDTGELFF.

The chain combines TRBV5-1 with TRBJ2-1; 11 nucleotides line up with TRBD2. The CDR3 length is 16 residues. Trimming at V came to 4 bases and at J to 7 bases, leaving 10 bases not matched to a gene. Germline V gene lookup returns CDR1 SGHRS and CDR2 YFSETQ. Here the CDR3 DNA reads TGCGCCAGCAGCGCCTACTTTAGCGGGGGGGAGAATGAGCAGTTCTTC. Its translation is CASSAYFSGGENEQFF.

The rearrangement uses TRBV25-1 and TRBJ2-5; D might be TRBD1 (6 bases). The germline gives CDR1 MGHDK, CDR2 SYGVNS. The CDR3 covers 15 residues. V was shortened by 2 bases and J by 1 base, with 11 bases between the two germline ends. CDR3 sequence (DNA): TGTGCCAGCAGTGAACCTTACAGGGCCCAAGAGACCCAGTACTTC. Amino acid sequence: CASSEPYRAQETQYF.

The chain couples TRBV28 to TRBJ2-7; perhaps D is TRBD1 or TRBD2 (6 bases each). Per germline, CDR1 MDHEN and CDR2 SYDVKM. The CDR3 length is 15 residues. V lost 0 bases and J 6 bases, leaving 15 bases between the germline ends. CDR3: CASSLWGRGQGEQYF. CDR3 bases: TGTGCCAGCAGTTTATGGGGTCGGGGGCAAGGCGAGCAGTACTTC.